Listed here are 24 T cell receptor beta chains from one sample, sequenced in a study of blood T cell repertoires in COVID-19. Repertoires were generated with immunoSEQ multiplex PCR, while TCRdb's copy carries only in-frame clones and drops some. Counted here are over 200,000 clones, over 80% occurring once; the ten biggest clones make up about 1.3%. The specimen was peripheral blood. These TCRs come from a woman aged 25-40 years with COVID-19, enrolled during active disease.

The rearrangement joins TRBV28 to TRBJ2-7, with 8 bases that match TRBD1. Germline V gene sequence: CDR1 MDHEN, CDR2 SYDVKM. The J segment lost 3 bases and the V segment lost 5 bases, leaving 12 bases of the junction unmatched. The CDR3 consists of 16 residues. The CDR3 spells CASSHSRTGSDYEQYF. CDR3 nucleotides: TGTGCCAGCAGTCACTCCCGGACAGGGTCCGACTACGAGCAGTACTTC.

The chain uses TRBV27 and TRBJ2-7; D possibly corresponds to TRBD1 (5 bases). The germline V gene has CDR1 MNHEY and CDR2 SMNVEV (reference sequence). The CDR3 loop spans 16 amino acids. Trimming removed 6 bases at V and 3 bases at J, with 21 bases between. The CDR3 DNA sequence: TGTGCCAGCAGCTCAGGCCAGGGCCCGCTTTTCTACGAGCAGTACTTC. Translating gives CASSSGQGPLFYEQYF.

The rearrangement uses TRBV25-1 and TRBJ1-1, with D hard to call. The CDR3 contains 14 residues. Deletions cut 1 base from V and 1 base from J, with 7 bases between. The germline V gene encodes CDR1 MGHDK and CDR2 SYGVNS. DNA for the CDR3: TGTGCCAGCAGTGAATTCGAGGGGAACACTGAAGCTTTCTTT. It is translated as CASSEFEGNTEAFF.

This clone came up many times. This chain connects TRBV7-3 to TRBJ2-2; no clear D gene. The CDR3 length is 15 residues. CDR1 is SGHTA, CDR2 FQGTGA, per germline. V was pared by 0 bases and J by 4 bases, with 9 bases between. The CDR3 spells CASSLTARSTGELFF. The CDR3, as DNA: TGTGCCAGCAGCTTAACCGCCAGGTCCACCGGGGAGCTGTTTTTT.

This rearrangement joins TRBV6-5 to TRBJ2-1; TRBD1 matches 7 bases. V gave up 5 bases and J gave up 0 bases; unmatched junction bases: 4. Germline assignment: CDR1 MNHEY and CDR2 SVGAGI. The CDR3 length is 15 residues. CDR3 bases: TGTGCCAGCAGTACCGGGACAGTCTCCTACAATGAGCAGTTCTTC. This sequence encodes CASSTGTVSYNEQFF.

The rearrangement uses TRBV9 and TRBJ2-5; D unresolved. CDR1 and CDR2 from the germline V gene are SGDLS and YYNGEE. The germline V and J ends were trimmed by 0 bases and 1 base, with 10 bases remaining between them. The CDR3 is 15 residues long. The CDR3 here is CASSVASQIQETQYF. DNA for the CDR3: TGTGCCAGCAGCGTAGCTTCCCAGATCCAAGAGACCCAGTACTTC.

V and J are TRBV2 and TRBJ2-4; unclear D gene. The germline CDR1 and CDR2 sequences are SNHLY and FYNNEI. V was cut by 4 bases and J by 5 bases, with 12 bases left in between. The CDR3 covers 14 residues. This CDR3 is CASSADLGENIQYF. DNA for the CDR3: TGTGCCAGCAGTGCCGACCTAGGCGAAAACATTCAGTACTTC.

In DNA form, the CDR3 reads TGCAGCGTCCGACTAGCGCCGAACACCGGGGAGCTGTTTTTT. It encodes CSVRLAPNTGELFF. This chain joins TRBV29-1 and TRBJ2-2; TRBD2 matches at 8 bases. CDR1 is SQVTM and CDR2 is ANQGSEA in the germline V gene. The junction had 3 bases not matched to a gene; V was cut back by 6 bases and J by 0 bases. There are 14 residues in the CDR3.

The chain has TRBV6-1 and TRBJ1-1; TRBD1 might be the D (5 bases). This CDR3 comprises 13 residues. V was shortened by 2 bases and J by 1 base, with 5 bases between the two germline ends. CDR1 and CDR2 (germline): MNHNS, SASEGT. CDR3 sequence (DNA): TGTGCCAGCAGTGAAACAGGGAACACTGAAGCTTTCTTT. Its protein is CASSETGNTEAFF.

This chain connects TRBV27 to TRBJ2-5; 10 nucleotides align to TRBD1. CDR1 is MNHEY and CDR2 is SMNVEV in the germline V gene (reference sequence). The CDR3 runs to 15 residues. The J segment lost 9 bases and the V segment lost 2 bases, leaving 9 bases of the junction unmatched. CDR3 residues: CASSLSRTGGRAQYF. CDR3 nucleotides: TGTGCCAGCAGTTTAAGTAGGACAGGGGGAAGGGCCCAGTACTTC.

This sequence joins TRBV6-2 or TRBV6-3 and TRBJ1-3, with D possibly matching TRBD1 (6 bases). V was pared by 5 bases and J by 3 bases, with 14 bases between. Germline CDR1 is MNHEY and CDR2 is SVGEGT. The CDR3 is 15 amino acids. The chain's CDR3 is CASSPSGTFGNTIYF. The CDR3 DNA reads TGTGCCAGCAGTCCCAGCGGGACATTTGGAAACACCATATATTTT.

The V call is TRBV5-1, the J call TRBJ2-1; 8 bases agree with TRBD1. Germline trimming cut 4 bases from V and 9 bases from J; bases unmatched to any gene: 6. The CDR3 extends over 13 amino acids. Germline CDR1 SGHRS, CDR2 YFSETQ. CDR3 protein: CASSTGTGLEQFF. In DNA, the CDR3 is TGCGCCAGCAGCACCGGGACAGGACTTGAGCAGTTCTTC.

The rearrangement uses TRBV7-6 and TRBJ2-1; D gene ambiguous. With 5 bases removed from V and 6 bases from J, the gap between germline ends came to 11 bases. Germline loops: CDR1 SGHVS, CDR2 FNYEAQ. There are 13 residues in the CDR3. CDR3 in amino acids: CASSPGQANEQFF. CDR3 coding DNA: TGTGCCAGCAGCCCCGGCCAGGCCAATGAGCAGTTCTTC.

CDR3 sequence (DNA): TGTGCCAGCTCACTCCGTCCAGGGCATGGGGATACTGGGGCCAACGTCCTGACTTTC. This codes for CASSLRPGHGDTGANVLTF. The rearrangement joins TRBV18 to TRBJ2-6; tentatively, D is TRBD1 (5 bases). Between the trimmed V and J ends, which lost 4 bases and 2 bases, there was a span of 21 bases. Germline V gene data show CDR1 as KGHSH and CDR2 as LQKENI. The CDR3 spans 19 residues.

V usage is TRBV9 and J usage is TRBJ2-2; 7 bases are shared with TRBD2. The CDR3 covers 15 residues. Germline values: CDR1 SGDLS, CDR2 YYNGEE. Trimming cost V 4 bases and J 4 bases; bases outside gene matches: 7. CDR3: CASSKLSGITGELFF. CDR3 DNA sequence: TGTGCCAGCAGCAAACTCAGCGGGATCACCGGGGAGCTGTTTTTT.

This chain links TRBV9 with TRBJ1-2, with TRBD1 matching 11 bases. Germline-derived CDR1 and CDR2 are SGDLS and YYNGEE. The CDR3 consists of 14 residues. V was clipped by 4 bases and J by 7 bases; unmatched bases: 6. CDR3 loop: CASSRRTGGLGYTF. In nucleotides, the CDR3 is TGTGCCAGCAGCAGGAGGACAGGGGGCCTTGGCTACACCTTC.

This chain links TRBV19 with TRBJ2-2; D is perhaps TRBD2 (6 bases). V was clipped by 3 bases and J by 6 bases, with 8 bases between them. This CDR3 is 13 amino acids long. The germline V gene has CDR1 LNHDA and CDR2 SQIVND (reference sequence). The CDR3 region is CASSMTSPGELFF. CDR3 bases: TGTGCCAGTAGTATGACTAGTCCCGGGGAGCTGTTTTTT. The variable domain in full, completed from reference TRBV19 and TRBJ2-2, reads DGGITQSPKYLFRKEGQNVTLSCEQNLNHDAMYWYRQDPGQGLRLIYYSQIVNDFQKGDIAEGYSVSREKKESFPLTVTSAQKNPTAFYLCASSMTSPGELFFGEGSRLTVL.

This sequence joins TRBV6-2 or TRBV6-3 and TRBJ2-1; D not resolved. V lost 6 bases, J lost 4 bases, and 7 bases lay in between. This CDR3 is 12 amino acids long. CDR1 and CDR2 from the germline V gene are MNHEY and SVGEGT. Here the CDR3 reads CASSPRYNEQFF. Here the CDR3 DNA reads TGTGCCAGCAGCCCCCGTTACAATGAGCAGTTCTTC.

V usage is TRBV12-3 or TRBV12-4 and J usage is TRBJ2-3; 7 bases agree with TRBD2. With V trimmed by 6 bases and J by 8 bases, 5 bases remained unmatched. The CDR3 totals 12 residues. In nucleotides, the CDR3 is TGTGCCAGCAGCCCGGGACTACTTACGCAGTATTTT. The encoded protein is CASSPGLLTQYF.

This clone is a singleton in its sample. The chain links TRBV5-6 to TRBJ1-5, with D perhaps matching TRBD1 (5 bases). This CDR3 region has 14 residues. The germline V gene encodes CDR1 SGHDT and CDR2 YYEEEE. V was pared by 0 bases and J by 6 bases, with 10 bases between. The CDR3 DNA is TGTGCCAGCAGCTTGGACATGGACACTCAGCCCCAGCATTTT. Encoded protein: CASSLDMDTQPQHF.

The chain has TRBV6-1 and TRBJ2-5; D might be TRBD1 (5 bases). Between the trimmed V and J ends, which lost 2 bases and 1 base, there was a span of 14 bases. The germline V gene encodes CDR1 MNHNS and CDR2 SASEGT. The CDR3 has 16 residues. Written as DNA, the CDR3 is TGTGCCAGCAGTGAATCTCCAGGGCCGGGCCAAGAGACCCAGTACTTC. It translates to CASSESPGPGQETQYF.

The chain links TRBV3-1 (or the pseudogene TRBV3-2) to TRBJ2-2, with D possibly TRBD1 on 5 matching bases. The CDR3 totals 16 residues. CDR1 is LGHDT and CDR2 is YNNKEL in the germline V gene (reference sequence). V was trimmed by 4 bases and J by 3 bases, leaving 15 bases between them. The DNA of the CDR3 is TGTGCCAGCAGCCGGAGACAGTCGATAGACACCGGGGAGCTGTTTTTT. This translates into CASSRRQSIDTGELFF.

V and J are TRBV11-2 and TRBJ1-2; no clear D. This CDR3 region has 13 residues. The V end was cut by 8 bases, the J end by 2 bases, with 12 bases between. CDR1 is SGHAT, CDR2 FQNNGV, per germline. CDR3 loop: CASSRGQNYGYTF. The CDR3, as DNA: TGTGCCAGCTCCCGCGGGCAGAACTATGGCTACACCTTC. The full variable domain, with the rest looked up from reference TRBV11-2 and TRBJ1-2, is EAGVAQSPRYKIIEKRQSVAFWCNPISGHATLYWYQQILGQGPKLLIQFQNNGVVDDSQLPKDRFSAERLKGVDSTLKIQPAKLEDSAVYLCASSRGQNYGYTFGSGTRLTVV.

The V call is TRBV2, the J call TRBJ2-5; TRBD1 is a possible D gene (6 bases). This CDR3 has 18 amino acids. Trimming stripped 2 bases from V and 2 bases from J, with 21 bases between. Germline V lookup: CDR1 SNHLY, CDR2 FYNNEI. The CDR3 DNA reads TGTGCCAGCAGTGAAAACAGACCCGGGACACTTGATCAAGAGACCCAGTACTTC. Its translation is CASSENRPGTLDQETQYF.